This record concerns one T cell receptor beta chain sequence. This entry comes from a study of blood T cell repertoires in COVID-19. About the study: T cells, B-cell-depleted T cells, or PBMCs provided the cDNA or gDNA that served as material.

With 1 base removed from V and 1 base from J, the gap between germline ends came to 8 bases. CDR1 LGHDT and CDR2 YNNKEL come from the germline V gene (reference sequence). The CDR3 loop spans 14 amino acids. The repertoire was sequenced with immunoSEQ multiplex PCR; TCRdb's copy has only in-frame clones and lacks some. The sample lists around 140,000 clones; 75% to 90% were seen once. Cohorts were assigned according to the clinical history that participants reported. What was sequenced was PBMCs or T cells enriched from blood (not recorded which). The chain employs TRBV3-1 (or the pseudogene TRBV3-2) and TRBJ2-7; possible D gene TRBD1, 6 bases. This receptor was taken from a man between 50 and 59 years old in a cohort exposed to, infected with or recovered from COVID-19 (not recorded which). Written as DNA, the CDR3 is TGTGCCAGCAGCCAAGTGGGGACATCCTACGAGCAGTACTTC. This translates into CASSQVGTSYEQYF.